A single sample is the source of the 12 T cell receptor beta chains below, sequenced in a study of shared clonotypes between healthy human individuals. Libraries were prepared by immunoSEQ multiplex PCR; TCRdb keeps only in-frame clonotypes and omits some of them. The data show approximately 1,000,000 clones, about 80% seen once. Material: memory CD4+ T cells from PBMCs. Subset specified: CD45RA-negative fraction. Receptors were obtained from a man aged 18-30 years in good health. Some clones in this sample may be carry-over from other donors' samples.

The CDR3 region is CASKFWGGPNYEQYF. The CDR3 nucleotides are TGTGCCAGCAAATTTTGGGGGGGACCAAACTACGAGCAGTACTTC. The V call is TRBV2, the J call TRBJ2-7; 7 bases are a match to TRBD2. Trimming at V came to 7 bases and at J to 3 bases, leaving 12 bases not matched to a gene. The CDR3 loop spans 15 amino acids. Germline V gene lookup returns CDR1 SNHLY and CDR2 FYNNEI.

The rearrangement joins TRBV19 to TRBJ1-5; 8 bases are shared with TRBD1. V lost 4 bases and J lost 3; bases outside the gene matches: 5. Germline CDR1 LNHDA, CDR2 SQIVND (reference sequence). This CDR3 comprises 15 residues. The CDR3 sequence is CASSTGGGYNQPQHF. The CDR3 bases are TGTGCCAGTAGTACAGGGGGCGGGTACAATCAGCCCCAGCATTTT.

J is TRBJ1-4 and V is TRBV6-1, with TRBD1 identical over 7 bases. This CDR3 is 14 amino acids long. Germline V lookup: CDR1 MNHNS, CDR2 SASEGT. Losses at the gene ends were 6 bases for V and 5 bases for J; bases not matched to a gene: 6. The CDR3 reads CASRPGQYNEKLFF. The CDR3 nucleotides read TGTGCCAGCAGGCCGGGACAGTACAATGAAAAACTGTTTTTT.

This rearrangement joins TRBV4-3 to TRBJ1-2; no definite D call. CDR1 is LGHNA, CDR2 YSLEER, per germline. Trimming removed 2 bases at V and 7 bases at J, with 11 bases between. CDR3 length: 13 residues. Here the CDR3 DNA reads TGCGCCAGCAGCCAACAAGCCTCGGTTGGCTACACCTTC. This sequence encodes CASSQQASVGYTF.

This clone was detected only a few times. V is TRBV29-1 and J is TRBJ2-2; D tentatively fits TRBD1 or TRBD2 (5 bases each). The V gene lost 5 bases and the J gene lost 4 bases, with 11 bases spanning the gap. Germline CDR1 and CDR2: SQVTM and ANQGSEA. The CDR3 is 13 residues long. For the CDR3, the DNA is TGCAGCGTTATCCCAGGGACCACCGGGGAGCTGTTTTTT. Protein: CSVIPGTTGELFF.

This sequence joins TRBV10-3 and TRBJ2-7, with TRBD2 as a possible D gene (5 bases). Germline V gene lookup returns CDR1 ENHRY and CDR2 SYGVKD. CDR3 length equals 15 residues. V gave up 2 bases and J gave up 2 bases, with 13 bases separating them. The CDR3 loop is CAISEVVGSPYEQYF. The CDR3, as DNA: TGTGCCATCAGTGAGGTTGTTGGGAGCCCCTACGAGCAGTACTTC.

CDR3 bases: TGTGCCAGCAGTCCTCGATTCAGGGGTCCGACAGAGACCCAGTACTTC. Its protein is CASSPRFRGPTETQYF. This rearrangement joins TRBV28 to TRBJ2-5, with TRBD1 as a possible D gene (6 bases). Germline loops: CDR1 MDHEN, CDR2 SYDVKM. Trimming took off 5 bases at V and 4 bases at J, with 20 bases between the two ends. This CDR3 spans 16 amino acids.

This clone was seen only once. This rearrangement joins TRBV11-2 to TRBJ2-1, with D possibly TRBD1 on 5 matching bases. CDR1 and CDR2 (germline): SGHAT, FQNNGV. The V end lost 4 bases, the J end lost 5 bases, and 12 bases lay between the germline ends. The CDR3 consists of 14 residues. The CDR3 loop reads CASSSTRGDNEQFF. As DNA, the CDR3 is TGTGCCAGCAGCTCCACAAGGGGTGACAATGAGCAGTTCTTC.

This clone has only a few counts. The chain employs TRBV2 and TRBJ2-5; TRBD1 is a possible D gene (6 bases). The CDR3 is 15 amino acids. CDR1 SNHLY and CDR2 FYNNEI come from the germline V gene. Trimming took 5 bases from V and 1 from J, leaving 14 bases between them. The CDR3 DNA reads TGTGCCAGCAGTAAACATACAGGGACCCAAGAGACCCAGTACTTC. Its protein is CASSKHTGTQETQYF. Using reference TRBV2 and TRBJ2-5 for the parts outside the CDR3, the full variable domain is EPEVTQTPSHQVTQMGQEVILRCVPISNHLYFYWYRQILGQKVEFLVSFYNNEISEKSEIFDDQFSVERPDGSNFTLKIRSTKLEDSAMYFCASSKHTGTQETQYFGPGTRLLVL.

This rearrangement joins TRBV9 to TRBJ2-3; TRBD1 aligns across 8 bases. The germline V gene encodes CDR1 SGDLS and CDR2 YYNGEE. CDR3 length: 16 residues. Trimming at V came to 0 bases and at J to 2 bases, leaving 5 bases not matched to a gene. CDR3 nucleotides: TGTGCCAGCAGCGTAGGGGCGACAGGGGCCACAGATACGCAGTATTTT. Its translation: CASSVGATGATDTQYF.

The chain employs TRBV5-1 and TRBJ1-2; 8 bases agree with TRBD1. Trimming at V came to 1 base and at J to 6 bases, leaving 8 bases not matched to a gene. The CDR3 loop spans 15 amino acids. Per the germline V gene, CDR1 is SGHRS and CDR2 is YFSETQ. CDR3 in DNA: TGCGCCAGCAGCTTGCAGGGGGCGGCAAAAGATGGCTACACCTTC. Residues: CASSLQGAAKDGYTF.

The J gene is TRBJ1-3, the V gene TRBV10-3; D perhaps matches TRBD1 (5 bases). Trimming shortened V by 6 bases and J by 2 bases, and 14 bases separated the two germline ends. The CDR3 extends over 15 amino acids. Germline V gene sequence: CDR1 ENHRY, CDR2 SYGVKD. CDR3 loop: CAISAAGYPGNTIYF. The CDR3 bases are TGTGCCATCAGCGCGGCAGGGTATCCTGGAAACACCATATATTTT.